Below, 9 T cell receptor beta chains from the same sample are listed, as sequenced in a study of vaccination effects on CD4 cells after COVID-19 (dated 2022 in TCRdb). Library prep was done by the immunoSEQ multiplex PCR assay. TCRdb took over this immuneACCESS table, retaining in-frame rearrangements with V and J assigned. Such tables are incomplete; in checked studies, under half of the missing clones stem from an unresolved V gene, and the remainder is unexplained. This sample has approximately 70,000 clones in its table, and 60% to 75% of those were observed once. The ten largest clones take up over 4.5% of the sample. In the ViraFEST assay, PBMC were stimulated with viral peptide pools, and TCR sequencing was then used to find antigen-specific CD4+ T cell clonotypes based on their expansion. After less than 13 days of culture, CD4+ T cells were isolated with the EasySep CD4+ T cell isolation kit. Convalescent patients had PCR-confirmed SARS-CoV-2 infection between March and December 2020, before Alpha, Beta and Delta variants emerged in the United States.

No antigen has been identified for these receptors. Here the sequenced sample was CD4+ T cells from PBMCs cultured with HIV peptides, taken before COVID-19 vaccination. This specimen's cell subset or site label, per the study, means: HIV-1 Nef peptide pool negative control/reference culture. The receptors derive from a human donor who had a prior SARS-CoV-2 infection.

This rearrangement joins TRBV6-5 to TRBJ2-7, with D possibly being TRBD2 (6 bases). V shed 8 bases and J shed 3 bases, with 14 bases lying between them. Germline V lookup: CDR1 MNHEY, CDR2 SVGAGI. This CDR3 is 13 amino acids long. Here the CDR3 DNA reads TGTGCCAGCTCGGGAGAGACGGGCTACGAGCAGTACTTC. Its translation is CASSGETGYEQYF.

V is TRBV3-1 (or the pseudogene TRBV3-2) and J is TRBJ2-5; perhaps TRBD2 as D (5 bases). Germline V gene data show CDR1 as LGHDT and CDR2 as YNNKEL (reference sequence). V lost 1 base and J 5 bases, leaving 11 bases between the germline ends. The CDR3 is made up of 14 amino acids. The CDR3 loop is CASSQAAGSETQYF. In nucleotides, the CDR3 is TGTGCCAGCAGCCAAGCTGCGGGCTCCGAGACCCAGTACTTC.

The chain carries TRBV10-2 and TRBJ2-2; D tentatively reads TRBD1 or TRBD2 (6 bases each). The germline CDR1 and CDR2 sequences are WSHSY and SAAADI. V was pared by 8 bases and J by 2 bases, with 12 bases between. The CDR3 sequence is 14 residues long. The CDR3 here is CASRGQFNTGELFF. The DNA of the CDR3 is TGCGCCAGCCGGGGGCAGTTTAACACCGGGGAGCTGTTTTTT.

The chain joins TRBV29-1 to TRBJ1-2, with unresolved D. The V gene lost 3 bases and the J gene lost 2 bases, with 16 bases spanning the gap. The CDR3 extends over 15 amino acids. Germline CDR1 is SQVTM and CDR2 is ANQGSEA. The CDR3 region is CSVDRPMLGNYGYTF. The CDR3 DNA is TGCAGCGTTGATCGCCCGATGTTGGGGAACTATGGCTACACCTTC. Full variable domain (missing parts from reference TRBV29-1 and TRBJ1-2): SAVISQKPSRDICQRGTSLTIQCQVDSQVTMMFWYRQQPGQSLTLIATANQGSEATYESGFVIDKFPISRPNLTFSTLTVSNMSPEDSSIYLCSVDRPMLGNYGYTFGSGTRLTVV.

V usage is TRBV6-2 or TRBV6-3 and J usage is TRBJ2-7, with 10 bases identical to TRBD2. CDR1 is MNHEY, CDR2 SVGEGT, per germline. V trimming: 6 bases; J trimming: 3 bases; junction bases outside the gene matches: 5. This CDR3 comprises 14 residues. CDR3 DNA: TGTGCCAGCAGCCTAGCGGGAGTTCTCTACGAGCAGTACTTC. Translation gives CASSLAGVLYEQYF.

Concerning this clone: At one end, the junction sequence differs from germline, possibly due to a read error. CDR3 residues: CASSQGYQETQYF. The CDR3 coding sequence is TGTGCTAGCAGTCAAGGGTATCAAGAGACCCAGTACTTC. V usage is TRBV7-7 and J usage is TRBJ2-5; D call uncertain. Germline-derived CDR1 and CDR2 are SSHAT and FNYEAQ (reference sequence). This CDR3 has 13 amino acids.

The V and J genes are TRBV21-1 and TRBJ2-7; the DNA was not used to check the table's D call, TRBD1. TRBV21-1 is deemed a pseudogene. The CDR3 has 20 amino acids. The CDR3 sequence: CASSKKQDRDSALHPYEQYF. CDR3 bases: TGTGCCAGCAGCAAAAAACAAGACCGGGACAGTGCCCTTCATCCCTACGAGCAGTACTTC.

In this sample, this clone turned up a few times. This sequence joins TRBV5-6 and TRBJ1-3, with no clear D. Trimming shortened V by 0 bases and J by 2 bases, and 9 bases separated the two germline ends. The CDR3 spans 15 residues. The germline V gene encodes CDR1 SGHDT and CDR2 YYEEEE. The DNA of the CDR3 is TGTGCCAGCAGCTTGGGGGTAATGACTGGAAACACCATATATTTT. It is translated as CASSLGVMTGNTIYF.

This clone is medium-sized within its sample. For the CDR3, the DNA is TGTGCCTTAAGCGGTAGTCTAGAGTACAATGAGCAGTTCTTC. Translated, it gives CALSGSLEYNEQFF. The V and J genes are TRBV30 and TRBJ2-1; a possible D gene is TRBD2 (5 bases). The germline V and J ends were trimmed by 7 bases and 4 bases, with 17 bases remaining between them. The CDR3 contains 14 residues. Germline values: CDR1 GTSNPN, CDR2 SVGIG (reference sequence).